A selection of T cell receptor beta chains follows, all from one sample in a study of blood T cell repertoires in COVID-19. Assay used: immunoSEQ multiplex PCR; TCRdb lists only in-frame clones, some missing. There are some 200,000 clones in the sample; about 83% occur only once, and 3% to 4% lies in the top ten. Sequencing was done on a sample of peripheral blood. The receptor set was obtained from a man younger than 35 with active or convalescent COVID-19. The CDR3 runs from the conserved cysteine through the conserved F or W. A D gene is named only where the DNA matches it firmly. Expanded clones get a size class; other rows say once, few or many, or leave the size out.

CASSLDRGLESPLHF,TGTGCCAGCAGTTTGGACAGGGGGCTGGAATCACCCCTCCACTTT,.,TRBV28,TRBJ1-6,TRBD1
CASSRPKGVNTEAFF,TGTGCCAGCAGTCGGCCGAAAGGGGTGAACACTGAAGCTTTCTTT,.,TRBV28,TRBJ1-1,.
CASSREENTEAFF,TGTGCCAGCAGCCGGGAGGAGAACACTGAAGCTTTCTTT,once,TRBV2,TRBJ1-1,.
CASSSVGAGSTYEQYF,TGTGCCAGCAGCTCGGTAGGCGCGGGATCTACCTACGAGCAGTACTTC,.,TRBV5-4,TRBJ2-7,.
CASSRDRRGSGGANVLTF,TGTGCCAGCAGCCGCGATCGCAGGGGTAGTGGTGGGGCCAACGTCCTGACTTTC,.,TRBV7-3,TRBJ2-6,.
CASSLSGMYQPQHF,TGTGCCAGCAGTTTATCCGGGATGTATCAGCCCCAGCATTTT,.,TRBV28,TRBJ1-5,.
CAWSILGTGNQPQHF,TGTGCCTGGAGTATTTTAGGGACAGGGAATCAGCCCCAGCATTTT,few,TRBV30,TRBJ1-5,TRBD1
CASSRGTGGFSYNSPLHF,TGTGCCAGTAGTCGAGGGACAGGGGGTTTCTCCTATAATTCACCCCTCCACTTT,once,TRBV19,TRBJ1-6,TRBD1
CASSEWTGGKGEAFF,TGTGCCAGCAGTGAATGGACAGGGGGTAAGGGGGAAGCTTTCTTT,few,TRBV28,TRBJ1-1,TRBD1
CSGAQDYGYTF,TGCAGCGGAGCCCAGGACTATGGCTACACCTTC,.,TRBV29-1,TRBJ1-2,.
CASSEAIAGWDNEQFF,TGTGCCAGCAGTGAAGCAATAGCGGGATGGGACAATGAGCAGTTCTTC,.,TRBV2,TRBJ2-1,TRBD2
CASSGTIFYEQYF,TGTGCCAGCAGCGGGACTATCTTCTACGAGCAGTACTTC,.,TRBV6-5,TRBJ2-7,TRBD2
CASSPEGLGSQETQYF,TGTGCCAGCAGCCCGGAGGGACTAGGCAGTCAAGAGACCCAGTACTTC,.,TRBV5-4,TRBJ2-5,TRBD2
CASSLEPGIKPQHF,TGTGCCAGCAGCTTAGAGCCAGGCATCAAGCCCCAGCATTTT,.,TRBV7-8,TRBJ1-5,.
CASSLVSNSPLHF,TGCGCCAGCAGCTTGGTCTCTAATTCACCCCTCCACTTT,.,TRBV5-1,TRBJ1-6,.
CASSPWTSGDYEQYF,TGTGCCAGCAGCCCTTGGACTAGCGGGGACTACGAGCAGTACTTC,.,TRBV5-6,TRBJ2-7,TRBD2
CASSDTSDSGELFF,TGTGCCAGCAGCGACACTAGTGACTCCGGGGAGCTGTTTTTT,.,TRBV7-3,TRBJ2-2,.
CASSHLRGLRNYGYTF,TGTGCCAGCAGCCACCTCCGAGGCCTCCGAAACTATGGCTACACCTTC,.,TRBV11-2,TRBJ1-2,.
CASSQDLSYGHMNTEAFF,TGCGCCAGCAGCCAAGATTTGTCTTACGGACATATGAACACTGAAGCTTTCTTT,.,TRBV4-1,TRBJ1-1,.
CASRKGLAGVKYTGELFF,TGTGCCAGCAGAAAGGGACTAGCGGGAGTTAAGTACACCGGGGAGCTGTTTTTT,.,TRBV4-2,TRBJ2-2,TRBD2
CSASSGQGNTEAFF,TGCAGTGCTAGTTCGGGACAGGGTAACACTGAAGCTTTCTTT,.,TRBV20-1,TRBJ1-1,TRBD1
CASSFRLGTGELFF,TGTGCCAGCAGTTTCCGACTAGGCACCGGGGAGCTGTTTTTT,.,TRBV6-2/TRBV6-3,TRBJ2-2,.
CASSVARGRSNTIYF,TGTGCCAGCAGCGTAGCTAGAGGGAGAAGTAACACCATATATTTT,.,TRBV9,TRBJ1-3,.
CASSLVGGWHYGYTF,TGCGCCAGCAGCTTGGTTGGGGGGTGGCACTATGGCTACACCTTC,few,TRBV5-1,TRBJ1-2,.
CASGRDRDVTGEAFF,TGTGCCAGCGGAAGAGACAGGGACGTTACGGGGGAAGCTTTCTTT,few,TRBV28,TRBJ1-1,TRBD1
CASSHRLAGGDEQYF,TGCGCCAGCAGCCACAGACTAGCGGGAGGAGACGAGCAGTACTTC,.,TRBV4-3,TRBJ2-7,TRBD2
CSIRGSHGYTF,TGCAGCATAAGGGGTAGCCATGGCTACACCTTC,.,TRBV29-1,TRBJ1-2,.
CAWSVGLYTGELFF,TGTGCCTGGAGTGTAGGACTTTACACCGGGGAGCTGTTTTTT,.,TRBV30,TRBJ2-2,.
CASSPGGTGAFFGNTEAFF,TGTGCCAGCAGCCCAGGGGGGACAGGGGCGTTTTTTGGGAACACTGAAGCTTTCTTT,.,TRBV7-9,TRBJ1-1,TRBD1
CASSSRQGSGANVLTF,TGTGCCAGCAGCTCTCGACAGGGTTCTGGGGCCAACGTCCTGACTTTC,.,TRBV9,TRBJ2-6,TRBD1
CASSFGGTGANVLTF,TGTGCCAGCAGTTTCGGGGGGACTGGGGCCAACGTCCTGACTTTC,.,TRBV27,TRBJ2-6,TRBD2
CASRDSGRSYEQYF,TGTGCCAGCAGAGATAGCGGGCGGTCCTACGAGCAGTACTTC,.,TRBV7-9,TRBJ2-7,TRBD2
CASSPPLSRGSYNEQFF,TGTGCCAGCAGCCCTCCCTTATCCCGAGGATCCTACAATGAGCAGTTCTTC,.,TRBV9,TRBJ2-1,.
CAWSEPQSLSNQPQHF,TGTGCCTGGAGTGAGCCTCAAAGCCTAAGCAATCAGCCCCAGCATTTT,few,TRBV30,TRBJ1-5,.
CASRMMIESGRGNQPQHF,TGTGCAAGTCGCATGATGATAGAGAGCGGGCGCGGCAATCAGCCCCAGCATTTT,.,TRBV12-2,TRBJ1-5,.
CASSPGTGGLNTEAFF,TGCGCCAGCAGCCCCGGGACAGGGGGATTGAACACTGAAGCTTTCTTT,few,TRBV5-1,TRBJ1-1,TRBD1